The sample holds many counts of the clone carrying this T cell receptor beta chain. Its antigen is not identified. This sample is drawn from a study of human T cells and chemical hapten exposure. Study-wide background: Read at 6 days, the patch tests placed 0.01% DPC on the upper back.

Whole-study findings and limits: With DPC sensitization, TCRs exceeding 1 in 1000 frequency showed no change.

From the RACE reads, TCRdb called clonotypes with MiXCR, one entry per CDR3 protein. This repertoire shows 65,000 to 95,000 distinct CDR3 sequences, about 11% found once; its top ten account for roughly 3.4%. Time point defined: patch test 1, 2 weeks after DPC sensitization. Noted treatment: therapeutic diphenylcyclopropenone sensitization with weekly scalp DPC. It was from unfractionated whole blood that total RNA was extracted. The sequence was obtained from a woman aged 55-75 years with alopecia areata. Some clones in this sample may be carry-over from other donors' samples. The sample consisted of whole blood, taken in connection with sensitization to the hapten diphenylcyclopropenone (DPC).

The CDR3 nucleotides are TGTGCCAGCAGCCAGACTACAGGGGCGAGTGAGCAGTTCTTC. Translated: CASSQTTGASEQFF. The chain carries TRBV12-3 or TRBV12-4 and TRBJ2-1; TRBD1 aligns across 7 bases. V was pared by 6 bases and J by 9 bases, with 11 bases of the junction left unmatched. The CDR3 runs to 14 residues.